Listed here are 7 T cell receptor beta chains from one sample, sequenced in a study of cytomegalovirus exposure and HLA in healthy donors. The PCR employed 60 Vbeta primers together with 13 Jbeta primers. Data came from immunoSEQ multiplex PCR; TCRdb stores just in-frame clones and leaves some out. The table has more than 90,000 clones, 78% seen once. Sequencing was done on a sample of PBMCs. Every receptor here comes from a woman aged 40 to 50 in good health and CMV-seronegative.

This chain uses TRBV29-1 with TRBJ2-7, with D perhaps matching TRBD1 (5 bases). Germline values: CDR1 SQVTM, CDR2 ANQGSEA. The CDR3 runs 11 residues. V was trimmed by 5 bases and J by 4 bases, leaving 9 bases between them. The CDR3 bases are TGCAGCGTTTCCAGGGCATACGAGCAGTACTTC. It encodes CSVSRAYEQYF.

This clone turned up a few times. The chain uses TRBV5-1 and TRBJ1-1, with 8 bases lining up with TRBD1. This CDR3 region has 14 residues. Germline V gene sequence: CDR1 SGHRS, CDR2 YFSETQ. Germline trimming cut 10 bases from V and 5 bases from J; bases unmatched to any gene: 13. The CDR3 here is CASSQGQVWTEAFF. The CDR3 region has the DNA TGCGCCTCTTCCCAGGGACAGGTATGGACTGAAGCTTTCTTT.

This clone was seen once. The CDR3 sequence is CASSLGLAGANEQFF. The CDR3 coding sequence is TGTGCCAGCAGTTTAGGACTAGCGGGAGCCAATGAGCAGTTCTTC. The rearrangement uses TRBV6-5 and TRBJ2-1; 13 nucleotides agree with TRBD2. Germline V gives CDR1 MNHEY, CDR2 SVGAGI. CDR3 length equals 15 residues. V lost 4 bases to trimming and J lost 6 bases; unmatched junction nucleotides: 3.

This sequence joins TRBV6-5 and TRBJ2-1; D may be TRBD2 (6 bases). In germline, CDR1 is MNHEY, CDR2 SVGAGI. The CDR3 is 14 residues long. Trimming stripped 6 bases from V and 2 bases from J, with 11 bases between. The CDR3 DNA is TGTGCCAGCAGGAGACGCGGGACCTACAATGAGCAGTTCTTC. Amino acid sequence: CASRRRGTYNEQFF.

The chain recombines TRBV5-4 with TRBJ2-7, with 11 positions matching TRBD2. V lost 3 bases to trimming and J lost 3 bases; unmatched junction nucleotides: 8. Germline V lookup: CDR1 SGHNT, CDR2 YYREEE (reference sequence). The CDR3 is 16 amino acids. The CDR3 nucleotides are TGTGCCAGCAGCTCCCTAGCGGGAGGCCTTTTCTACGAGCAGTACTTC. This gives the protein CASSSLAGGLFYEQYF. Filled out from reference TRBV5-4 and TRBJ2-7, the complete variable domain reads ETGVTQSPTHLIKTRGQQVTLRCSSQSGHNTVSWYQQALGQGPQFIFQYYREEENGRGNFPPRFSGLQFPNYSSELNVNALELDDSALYLCASSSLAGGLFYEQYFGPGTRLTVT.

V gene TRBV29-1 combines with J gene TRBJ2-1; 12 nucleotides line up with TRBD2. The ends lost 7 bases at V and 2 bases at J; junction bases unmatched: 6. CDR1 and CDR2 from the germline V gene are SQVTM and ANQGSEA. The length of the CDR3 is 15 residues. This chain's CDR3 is CSGRTSGMTYNEQFF. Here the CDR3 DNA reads TGCAGCGGGAGGACTAGCGGGATGACCTACAATGAGCAGTTCTTC.

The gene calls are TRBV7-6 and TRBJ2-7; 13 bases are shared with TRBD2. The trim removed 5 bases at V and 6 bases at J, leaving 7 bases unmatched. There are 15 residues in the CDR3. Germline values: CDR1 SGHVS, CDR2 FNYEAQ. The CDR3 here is CASSATSGRALEQYF. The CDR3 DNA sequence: TGTGCCAGCAGCGCCACTAGCGGGAGGGCCCTCGAGCAGTACTTC.